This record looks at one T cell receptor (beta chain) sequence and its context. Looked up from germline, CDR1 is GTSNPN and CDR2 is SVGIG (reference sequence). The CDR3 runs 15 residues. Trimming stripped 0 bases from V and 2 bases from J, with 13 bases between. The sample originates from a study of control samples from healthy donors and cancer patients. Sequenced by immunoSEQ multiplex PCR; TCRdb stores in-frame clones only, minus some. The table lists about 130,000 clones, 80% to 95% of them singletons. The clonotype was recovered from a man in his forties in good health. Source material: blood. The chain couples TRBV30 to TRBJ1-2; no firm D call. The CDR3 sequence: CAWSVSRAGNYGYTF. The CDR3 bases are TGTGCCTGGAGTGTATCTCGGGCAGGCAACTATGGCTACACCTTC.